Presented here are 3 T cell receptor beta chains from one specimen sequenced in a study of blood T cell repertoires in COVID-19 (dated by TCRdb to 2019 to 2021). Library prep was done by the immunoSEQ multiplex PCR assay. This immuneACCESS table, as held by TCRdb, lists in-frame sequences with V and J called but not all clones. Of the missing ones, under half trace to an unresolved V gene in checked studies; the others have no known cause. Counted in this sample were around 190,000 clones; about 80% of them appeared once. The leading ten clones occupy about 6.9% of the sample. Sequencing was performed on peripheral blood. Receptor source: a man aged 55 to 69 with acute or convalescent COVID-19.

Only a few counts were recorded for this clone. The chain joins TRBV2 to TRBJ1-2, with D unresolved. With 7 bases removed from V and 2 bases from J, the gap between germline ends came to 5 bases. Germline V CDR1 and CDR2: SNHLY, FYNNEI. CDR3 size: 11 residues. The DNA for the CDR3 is TGTGCCAGCACGGGGAACTATGGCTACACCTTC. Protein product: CASTGNYGYTF.

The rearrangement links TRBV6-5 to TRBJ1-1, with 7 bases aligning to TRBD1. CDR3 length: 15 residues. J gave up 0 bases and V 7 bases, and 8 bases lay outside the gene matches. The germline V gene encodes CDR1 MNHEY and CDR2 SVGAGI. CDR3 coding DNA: TGTGCCAGCACCGCACAGGGGAGGTTGAACACTGAAGCTTTCTTT. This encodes CASTAQGRLNTEAFF.

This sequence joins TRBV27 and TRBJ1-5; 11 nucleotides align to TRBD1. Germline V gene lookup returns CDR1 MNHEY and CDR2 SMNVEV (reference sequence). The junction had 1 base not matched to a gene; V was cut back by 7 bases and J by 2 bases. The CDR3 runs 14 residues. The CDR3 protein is CASMGQGGNQPQHF. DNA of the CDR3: TGTGCCAGCATGGGACAGGGGGGCAATCAGCCCCAGCATTTT.